Sequencing of this T cell receptor (beta chain) was carried out in a study of blood T cell repertoires in COVID-19. On the study more broadly: The study drew acute and convalescent COVID-19 samples from the United States, Italy and Spain. T cells, B-cell-depleted T cells, or PBMCs provided the cDNA or gDNA that served as material.

With 1 base removed from V and 6 bases from J, the gap between germline ends came to 10 bases. CDR1 is KGHSH, CDR2 LQKENI, per germline. The CDR3 is 15 amino acids. Study processing details: Amplifying reference gene primers gave estimates of nucleated cell counts. Sequencing was performed with immunoSEQ multiplex PCR; in TCRdb, only in-frame clones are kept and a portion is missing. The DNA gave D and trimming, while V, J and clone size come from that table. The table records some 130,000 clones, about 89% of them present only once. The genes are TRBV18 and TRBJ1-6; D gene ambiguous. The sequenced material came from peripheral blood. The clonotype originates from a woman aged 70 to 79 with COVID-19, enrolled during active disease. CDR3 sequence (DNA): TGTGCCAGCTCACCACAGGGAGCCCCTAATTCACCCCTCCACTTT. This gives the protein CASSPQGAPNSPLHF. Full variable domain (rest looked up from reference TRBV18 and TRBJ1-6): NAGVMQNPRHLVRRRGQEARLRCSPMKGHSHVYWYRQLPEEGLKFMVYLQKENIIDESGMPKERFSAEFPKEGPSILRIQQVVRGDSAAYFCASSPQGAPNSPLHFGNGTRLTVT.